This TCR beta chain originates from a study of blood T cell repertoires in COVID-19 (dated by TCRdb to 2020 to 2021). Describing the broader study: Collaborator samples came from the United States, Italy and Spain and covered acute and convalescent phases of COVID-19. The prospective study material was composed of cDNA or gDNA derived from T cells, B-cell-depleted T cells, or PBMCs. Subjects who had been exposed to COVID-19, were actively infected with it, or had recovered from it provided the deeply sampled blood TCRbeta repertoires that made up the dataset. A freely available public database, intended as a resource for researchers studying the immune response to SARS-CoV-2, is where the repertoires were released. The samples were drawn from the first 160 participants of the ongoing ImmuneRACE study and from under 1,500 subjects provided by 6 global collaborators. The sample metadata nearly always contained a de-identified subject ID, COVID-19 status, age in years and sex. Where available, HLA class I and class II types were obtained from metadata supplied by the sample provider rather than from assay-based typing. Study-wide conclusions, independent of this receptor: The amount of clinical and demographic metadata varied by source and participant and was provided uncurated.

The immunoSEQ Assay, a bias-controlled multiplex PCR, was used to amplify TCRbeta CDR3 regions from genomic DNA. Per the source publication's procedure: The number of nucleated cells in each sample was estimated by amplification of reference gene primers within the assay. To quantify the absolute abundance of each unique TCRbeta CDR3 rearrangement, sequence reads were collapsed and filtered. For each sample, productive Simpson clonality was calculated as the square root of Simpson's diversity index across productive rearrangements. TCRdb holds this immuneACCESS table with in-frame rearrangements only. Some clones are missing; in checked studies, unresolved V genes explain under half, and the rest has no known cause. Clone size and V and J calls were adopted from that table, with D and trimming inferred from the DNA. This sample holds 70,000 to 90,000 clones; more than 80% were observed only once. Together, the top ten hold 6.5% to 8.5% of the sample.

On this clone itself: Its antigen is still unknown. Base qualities are not recorded, but no much larger clone differs from it by a single base.

Each collaborating institution followed its own protocols to collect whole blood in K2EDTA tubes. For TCRbeta analysis, collaborators shipped samples as frozen whole blood, isolated PBMCs, or DNA extracted from either of those sample types. CDR3 length: 16 amino acids, cysteine to phenylalanine. Just the 48-base CDR3 DNA is kept, in frame starting at base 1. V is cut back by 5 bases and J by 6 bases, with 8 bases in the junction unmatched. CDR1 SGHAT and CDR2 FQNNGV are derived from the germline V gene. The clonotype comes from a human donor in a cohort sampled during active COVID-19. The chain uses TRBV11-2 and TRBJ2-7; TRBD2 lines up with 15 middle nucleotides. Sequenced material: peripheral blood. The CDR3 reads CASSTSWTSGGAEQYF. The nucleotides are TGTGCCAGCAGCACCTCCTGGACTAGCGGGGGGGCCGAGCAGTACTTC.